This TCR beta chain is drawn from a study of pediatric ulcerative colitis. Germline V gene sequence: CDR1 SGHNT, CDR2 YYREEE (reference sequence). The CDR3 spans 18 residues. Trimming cost V 3 bases and J 0 bases, with 16 bases left between them. Findings and caveats of the study: A couple of patients had blood samples with substantially reduced template counts. Rectal pinch biopsies may have included blood-derived T cells, especially in patients with overt colitis. A couple of rectal clonotypes were found only in ulcerative colitis patients, all of them.

During colonoscopy, one to two rectal pinch biopsies were collected. The diagnostic colonoscopy in ulcerative colitis patients preceded any immunosuppressive treatment. As regards this clone: Its antigen is not known.

Sequencing was performed with immunoSEQ multiplex PCR; in TCRdb, only in-frame clones are kept and a portion is missing. This sample has around 36,000 clones, with roughly three quarters found just once. The specimen sequenced was gut tissue. The TCR was taken from a boy aged 5 to 17 with mild ulcerative colitis. This sequence joins TRBV5-4 and TRBJ2-6, with a weak D call TRBD1 (6 bases). The CDR3, as DNA: TGTGCCAGCAGCTCTACAGGGCCCACCAACTCTGGGGCCAACGTCCTGACTTTC. Encoded protein: CASSSTGPTNSGANVLTF.